The T cell receptor beta chain described here comes from a study of Ad26.COV2.S vaccination and SARS-CoV-2 variants. Findings of the study overall: Assessments of TCR breadth and depth may have underestimated the total T cell responses.

The repertoire was sequenced with immunoSEQ multiplex PCR; TCRdb's copy has only in-frame clones and lacks some. The profile shows around 450,000 clones, roughly 90% of them singletons. Stated treatment: roughly 18 received Ad26.COV2.S at low or high dose, single or two shots; several received placebo; per-sample allocation not given. Each sample was drawn 63 days after the first injection (of vaccine or placebo). As concerns this clone: Its antigen is currently unknown.

The ends were cut back, 0 bases at V and 6 bases at J, with 15 bases in the middle. The CDR3 has 15 residues. Germline V gene lookup returns CDR1 SGHRS and CDR2 YFSETQ. Specimen: peripheral blood, collected in a trial of Ad26.COV2.S vaccine versus placebo. The chain employs TRBV5-1 and TRBJ1-2, with unresolved D. This receptor was obtained from a person between 18 and 60 years old who received the Ad26.COV2.S COVID-19 vaccine or a placebo. The CDR3 region has the DNA TGCGCCAGCAGCTTGGCCCCCACACGCTATGATGGCTACACCTTC. Protein sequence: CASSLAPTRYDGYTF.